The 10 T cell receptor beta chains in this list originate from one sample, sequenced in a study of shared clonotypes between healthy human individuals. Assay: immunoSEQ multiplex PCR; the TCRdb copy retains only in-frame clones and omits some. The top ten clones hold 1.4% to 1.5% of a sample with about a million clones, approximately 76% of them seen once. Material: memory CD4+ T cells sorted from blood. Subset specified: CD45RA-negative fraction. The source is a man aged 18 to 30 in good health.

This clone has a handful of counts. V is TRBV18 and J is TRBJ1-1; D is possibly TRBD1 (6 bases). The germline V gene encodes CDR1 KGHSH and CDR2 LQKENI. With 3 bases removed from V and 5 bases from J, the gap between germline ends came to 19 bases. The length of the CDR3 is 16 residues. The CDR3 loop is CASSPSPGGLGTEAFF. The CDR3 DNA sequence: TGTGCCAGCTCACCCTCCCCGGGGGGGCTGGGGACTGAAGCTTTCTTT.

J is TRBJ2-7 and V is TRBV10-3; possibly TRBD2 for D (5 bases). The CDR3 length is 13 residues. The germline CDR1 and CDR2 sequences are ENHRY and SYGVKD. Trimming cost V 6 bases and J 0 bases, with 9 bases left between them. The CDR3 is CAIRGGSSYEQYF. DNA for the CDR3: TGTGCCATCAGGGGCGGGTCCTCCTACGAGCAGTACTTC.

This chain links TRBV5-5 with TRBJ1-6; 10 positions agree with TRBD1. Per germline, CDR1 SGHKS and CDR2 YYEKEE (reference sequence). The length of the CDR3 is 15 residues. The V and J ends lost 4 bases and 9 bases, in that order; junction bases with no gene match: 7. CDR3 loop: CASSVPGQGTSPLHF. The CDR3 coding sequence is TGTGCCAGCAGCGTGCCGGGACAGGGGACTTCACCCCTCCACTTT.

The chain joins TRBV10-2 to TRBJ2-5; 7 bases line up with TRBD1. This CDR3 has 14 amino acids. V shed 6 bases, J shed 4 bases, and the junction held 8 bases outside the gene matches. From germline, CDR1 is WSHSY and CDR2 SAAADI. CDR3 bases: TGCGCCAGCAGGTCAACAGGGGTCCCAGAGACCCAGTACTTC. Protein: CASRSTGVPETQYF.

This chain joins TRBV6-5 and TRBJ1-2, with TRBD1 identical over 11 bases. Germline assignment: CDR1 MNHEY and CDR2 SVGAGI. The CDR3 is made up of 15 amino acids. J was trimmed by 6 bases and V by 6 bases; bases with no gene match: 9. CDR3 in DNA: TGTGCCAGCAGCAGGACAGGGGGCCGATCAAATGGCTACACCTTC. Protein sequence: CASSRTGGRSNGYTF.

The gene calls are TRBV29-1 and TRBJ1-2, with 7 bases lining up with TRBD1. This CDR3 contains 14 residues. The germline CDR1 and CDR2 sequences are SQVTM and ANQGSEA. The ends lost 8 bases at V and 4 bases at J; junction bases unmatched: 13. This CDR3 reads CSITRGQATYGYTF. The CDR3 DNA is TGCAGCATAACCAGAGGACAGGCCACCTATGGCTACACCTTC.

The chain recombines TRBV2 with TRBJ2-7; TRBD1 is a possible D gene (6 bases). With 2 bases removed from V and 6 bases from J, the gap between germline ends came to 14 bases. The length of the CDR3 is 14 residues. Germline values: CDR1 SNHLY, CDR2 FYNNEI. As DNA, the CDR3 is TGTGCCAGCAGTGAACGGGACAAGGTCGGCGAGCAGTACTTC. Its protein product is CASSERDKVGEQYF.

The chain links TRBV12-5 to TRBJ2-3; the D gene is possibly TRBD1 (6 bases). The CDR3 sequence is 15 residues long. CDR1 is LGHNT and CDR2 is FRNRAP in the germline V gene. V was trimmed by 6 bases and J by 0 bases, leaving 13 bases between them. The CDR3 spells CASGETGTSTDTQYF. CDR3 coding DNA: TGTGCTAGTGGGGAGACAGGAACTAGCACAGATACGCAGTATTTT.

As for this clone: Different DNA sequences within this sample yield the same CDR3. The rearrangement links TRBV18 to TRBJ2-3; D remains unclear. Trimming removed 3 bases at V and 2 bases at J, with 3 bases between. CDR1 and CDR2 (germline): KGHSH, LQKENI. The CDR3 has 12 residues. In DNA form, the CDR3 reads TGTGCCAGCTCACCGTCCACAGATACGCAGTATTTT. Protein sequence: CASSPSTDTQYF. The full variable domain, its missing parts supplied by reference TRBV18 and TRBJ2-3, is NAGVMQNPRHLVRRRGQEARLRCSPMKGHSHVYWYRQLPEEGLKFMVYLQKENIIDESGMPKERFSAEFPKEGPSILRIQQVVRGDSAAYFCASSPSTDTQYFGPGTRLTVL.

In DNA form, the CDR3 reads TGTGCCAGCCAGGAGAAAAGGGAGCTGTTTTTT. It encodes CASQEKRELFF. The chain joins TRBV28 to TRBJ2-2; D unresolved. Looked up from germline, CDR1 is MDHEN and CDR2 is SYDVKM. The CDR3 is 11 residues long. Trimming left V 8 bases short and J 9 bases short, with 10 bases between.